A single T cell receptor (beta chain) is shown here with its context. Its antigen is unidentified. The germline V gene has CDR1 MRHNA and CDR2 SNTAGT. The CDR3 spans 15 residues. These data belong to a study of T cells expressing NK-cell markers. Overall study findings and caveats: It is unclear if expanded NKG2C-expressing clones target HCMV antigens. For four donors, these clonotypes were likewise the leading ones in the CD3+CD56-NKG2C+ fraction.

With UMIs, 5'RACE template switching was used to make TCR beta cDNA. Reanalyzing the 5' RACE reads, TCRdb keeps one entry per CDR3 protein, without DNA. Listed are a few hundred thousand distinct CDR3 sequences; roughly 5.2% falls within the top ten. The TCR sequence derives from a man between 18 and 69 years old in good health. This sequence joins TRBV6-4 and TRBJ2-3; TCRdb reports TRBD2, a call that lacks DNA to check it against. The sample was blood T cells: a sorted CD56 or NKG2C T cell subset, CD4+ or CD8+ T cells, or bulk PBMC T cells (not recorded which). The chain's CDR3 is CASSDSTSGGGTQYF.